Presented here are 20 T cell receptor beta chains from one specimen sequenced in a study of cytomegalovirus exposure and HLA in healthy donors. PCR was performed using 60 Vbeta and 13 Jbeta primers. Sequencing used immunoSEQ multiplex PCR; TCRdb keeps in-frame clones, though not all of them. In the table there are more than 95,000 clones, 60% to 85% of which are singletons. The specimen sequenced was PBMCs. The receptors were gathered from a woman aged 18 to 35 in good health and CMV-seronegative.

The table lists this clone with a few counts. This chain uses TRBV2 with TRBJ1-3; 7 bases are shared with TRBD1. Trimming at V came to 4 bases and at J to 0 bases, leaving 0 bases not matched to a gene. From germline, CDR1 is SNHLY and CDR2 FYNNEI. The CDR3 is 14 residues long. CDR3 in DNA: TGTGCCAGCAGTGCAGGGGGCTCTGGAAACACCATATATTTT. It specifies CASSAGGSGNTIYF.

The chain has TRBV11-2 and TRBJ2-7; 9 bases agree with TRBD2. Losses at the gene ends were 2 bases for V and 0 bases for J; bases not matched to a gene: 11. Germline lookup yields CDR1 SGHAT and CDR2 FQNNGV. The CDR3 extends over 18 amino acids. CDR3 loop: CASSLSELAGPHSYEQYF. The DNA of the CDR3 is TGTGCCAGCAGCTTATCGGAGCTAGCGGGGCCTCACTCCTACGAGCAGTACTTC.

J is TRBJ2-7 and V is TRBV28, with 9 bases matching TRBD1. The CDR3 is 13 residues long. In germline, CDR1 is MDHEN, CDR2 SYDVKM. With V trimmed by 3 bases and J by 6 bases, 3 bases remained unmatched. The CDR3 reads CASSFRDRAEQYF. CDR3 nucleotides: TGTGCCAGCAGTTTTCGGGACAGGGCCGAGCAGTACTTC.

The chain recombines TRBV7-8 with TRBJ1-1, with 9 bases lining up with TRBD1. The CDR3 runs to 15 residues. V lost 3 bases and J lost 3; bases outside the gene matches: 5. In germline, CDR1 is SGHVS, CDR2 FQNEAQ. CDR3 sequence reads: CASSFTGGADTEAFF. The DNA for the CDR3 is TGTGCCAGCAGCTTCACAGGGGGCGCCGACACTGAAGCTTTCTTT. Full variable domain (missing parts from reference TRBV7-8 and TRBJ1-1): GAGVSQSPRYKVAKRGQDVALRCDPISGHVSLFWYQQALGQGPEFLTYFQNEAQLDKSGLPSDRFFAERPEGSVSTLKIQRTQQEDSAVYLCASSFTGGADTEAFFGQGTRLTVV.

The chain links TRBV5-1 to TRBJ1-5, with D perhaps matching TRBD1 (6 bases). Trimming stripped 5 bases from V and 4 bases from J, with 31 bases between. From germline, CDR1 is SGHRS and CDR2 YFSETQ. The CDR3 contains 20 residues. Here the CDR3 DNA reads TGCGCCAGCAGAAGGACAGAGGAAGGGGGATTGTTGGTTTGTAATCAGCCCCAGCATTTT. This codes for CASRRTEEGGLLVCNQPQHF. Full variable domain (missing parts from reference TRBV5-1 and TRBJ1-5): KAGVTQTPRYLIKTRGQQVTLSCSPISGHRSVSWYQQTPGQGLQFLFEYFSETQRNKGNFPGRFSGRQFSNSRSEMNVSTLELGDSALYLCASRRTEEGGLLVCNQPQHFGDGTRLSIL.

J is TRBJ2-7 and V is TRBV29-1; D remains unclear. CDR3 length: 13 residues. Germline loops: CDR1 SQVTM, CDR2 ANQGSEA. Trimming took 5 bases from V and 4 from J, leaving 15 bases between them. The CDR3 loop reads CSVRLRGFYEQYF. The CDR3 nucleotides read TGCAGCGTTCGGTTAAGAGGATTTTACGAGCAGTACTTC.

The rearrangement joins TRBV30 to TRBJ1-6; maybe TRBD1 (5 bases). The V gene's germline CDR1 is GTSNPN and CDR2 SVGIG (reference sequence). The CDR3 totals 13 residues. V was clipped by 4 bases and J by 5 bases, with 9 bases between them. The CDR3 loop reads CAWTLGDNSPLHF. CDR3 bases: TGTGCCTGGACGCTAGGGGATAATTCACCCCTCCACTTT.

The chain carries TRBV27 and TRBJ1-2; D unclear. The CDR3 runs to 15 residues. V lost 6 bases and J lost 0, with 14 bases in between. CDR1 is MNHEY and CDR2 is SMNVEV in the germline V gene (reference sequence). CDR3 protein: CASRAGIKSNYGYTF. CDR3 in DNA: TGTGCCAGCAGGGCAGGAATTAAGTCTAACTATGGCTACACCTTC.

The chain employs TRBV9 and TRBJ1-2; TRBD1 matches at 9 bases. Unmatched junction bases numbered 0, after V lost 0 bases and J lost 3 bases. Germline lookup yields CDR1 SGDLS and CDR2 YYNGEE. The CDR3 is 14 residues long. In DNA, the CDR3 is TGTGCCAGCAGCGTAGGACAGGGGGACTATGGCTACACCTTC. It yields the protein CASSVGQGDYGYTF.

The rearrangement uses TRBV6-5 and TRBJ2-7; 10 bases fit TRBD1. This CDR3 contains 12 residues. Germline CDR1 MNHEY, CDR2 SVGAGI. The CDR3 loop reads CAARQGAGEQYF. The DNA of the CDR3 is TGTGCAGCCAGACAGGGGGCTGGCGAGCAGTACTTC.

The chain recombines TRBV29-1 with TRBJ1-5; D possibly corresponds to TRBD1 (6 bases). Germline V gene lookup returns CDR1 SQVTM and CDR2 ANQGSEA. The CDR3 contains 15 residues. V lost 5 bases and J lost 0, with 14 bases in between. Here the CDR3 DNA reads TGCAGCGTTCAACTGGACAGTCTTAGCAATCAGCCCCAGCATTTT. This translates into CSVQLDSLSNQPQHF.

V is TRBV5-1 and J is TRBJ1-2; 9 bases fit TRBD1. The CDR3 covers 15 residues. V shed 1 base, J shed 6 bases, and the junction held 7 bases outside the gene matches. Per the germline V gene, CDR1 is SGHRS and CDR2 is YFSETQ. The DNA of the CDR3 is TGCGCCAGCAGCTTGCGTGACAGGGGGAGGGATGGCTACACCTTC. Amino acids: CASSLRDRGRDGYTF.

The chain is built from TRBV7-8 and TRBJ1-1, with 7 nucleotides matching TRBD1. This CDR3 has 14 residues. Germline V gives CDR1 SGHVS, CDR2 FQNEAQ. V dropped 1 base and J dropped 6; count of bases not matched to a gene: 5. This CDR3 reads CASSLDGQGAEAFF. Written as DNA, the CDR3 is TGTGCCAGCAGCTTAGATGGTCAGGGGGCTGAAGCTTTCTTT.

This chain connects TRBV7-8 to TRBJ1-4; 8 bases map to TRBD1. The CDR3 covers 15 residues. The germline CDR1 and CDR2 sequences are SGHVS and FQNEAQ. The V gene end was trimmed by 5 bases and the J gene end by 11 bases; junction bases not matched to a gene: 13. The CDR3 protein is CASSGTGVGIRKLFF. The CDR3 coding sequence is TGTGCCAGCAGCGGGACAGGTGTCGGAATTCGGAAACTGTTTTTT.

Points on this clone: One end of the junction is discordant with germline, which a read error may explain. The sample holds other DNA sequences that translate to the same CDR3. In DNA form, the CDR3 reads TGCGCCAGCAGTAATACTAGGGGGCACACTGAAGCTTTCTTT. Translated: CASSNTRGHTEAFF. The rearrangement links TRBV6-5 to TRBJ1-1, with 7 positions matching TRBD1. The CDR3 extends over 14 amino acids. In germline, CDR1 is MNHEY, CDR2 SVGAGI.

The rearrangement uses TRBV5-1 and TRBJ2-7; TRBD1 matches at 9 bases. V trimming: 2 bases; J trimming: 2 bases; junction bases outside the gene matches: 11. The germline gives CDR1 SGHRS, CDR2 YFSETQ. The CDR3 is 17 amino acids. The CDR3 DNA follows: TGCGCCAGCAGCTTTTTTCCGGGACAGGGAAACCCCTACGAGCAGTACTTC. Its protein is CASSFFPGQGNPYEQYF.

The rearrangement joins TRBV5-4 to TRBJ2-5, with 7 bases matching TRBD2. The DNA end lines up better with TRBJ2-7; the J call may be wrong. Germline V gene lookup returns CDR1 SGHNT and CDR2 YYREEE (reference sequence). The CDR3 totals 15 residues. CDR3 DNA: TGTGCCAGCAGCTCTCGGGGGGTAGGCGCCTACGAGCAGTACTTC. It specifies CASSSRGVGAYEQYF.

This rearrangement joins TRBV7-6 to TRBJ1-6; perhaps TRBD1 as D (5 bases). Germline values: CDR1 SGHVS, CDR2 FNYEAQ. The CDR3 length is 16 residues. Trimming removed 1 base at V and 10 bases at J, with 17 bases between. The CDR3, as DNA: TGTGCCAGCAGCTTAGGGATTGATCTCCAGGGATCACCCCTCCACTTT. Its protein product is CASSLGIDLQGSPLHF.

The chain recombines TRBV6-1 with TRBJ1-5; D unresolved. V shed 0 bases and J shed 11 bases, with 11 bases lying between them. Germline values: CDR1 MNHNS, CDR2 SASEGT. The CDR3 contains 13 residues. CDR3 region: CASSEARDRAQHF. The CDR3 DNA is TGTGCCAGCAGTGAAGCCCGCGATCGAGCCCAGCATTTT.

In this sample, this clone turned up a few times. This chain uses TRBV7-9 with TRBJ2-7, with D maybe TRBD1 (5 bases). Trimming cost V 8 bases and J 0 bases, with 11 bases left between them. Germline lookup yields CDR1 SEHNR and CDR2 FQNEAQ (reference sequence). CDR3 size: 13 residues. CDR3 region: CASGHSRSYEQYF. CDR3 in DNA: TGTGCCAGCGGACATTCCCGCTCCTACGAGCAGTACTTC.